This TCR beta chain was identified during a study of CD8 T cells in ankylosing spondylitis. Points from the study as a whole: It was reported that disease-linked clones were significantly enriched in matched ankylosing spondylitis synovial fluid. Several highly homologous variants made up a TCR beta motif, and this motif appeared characteristic of ankylosing spondylitis blood.

Concerning this clonotype: Its antigen remains unidentified.

The TCR beta libraries were generated through quantitative 5'-RACE incorporating molecular barcodes. MiXCR, applied by TCRdb to the 5' RACE reads, yields one record per CDR3 protein. The table records hundreds of thousands of distinct CDR3 sequences, around 20% of them present only once. The CDR3 runs 14 residues. J was trimmed by 9 bases and V by 2 bases; bases with no gene match: 6. Germline V gene sequence: CDR1 SGHRS, CDR2 YFSETQ. The genes are TRBV5-1 and TRBJ2-1, with TRBD1 identical over 9 bases. What was sequenced was blood, either unsorted or a sorted T cell fraction (not recorded which). The TCR comes from a male donor with ankylosing spondylitis or in good health (not recorded which). The CDR3 loop is CASSLQGAQGEQFF. In DNA form, the CDR3 reads TGCGCCAGCAGCTTACAGGGGGCGCAGGGTGAGCAGTTCTTC.